This TCR beta chain came from a study of T-cell reconstitution after alpha-beta-depleted transplantation in children (dated by TCRdb to about 2016). About the study as a whole: The study quantitatively tracked T-cell immune reconstitution after TCRalphabeta/CD19-depleted allogeneic hematopoietic cell transplantation in children using TCR repertoire profiling.

The library was produced with PCR. Reads for this sample came from an Illumina HiSeq 2500. TCR libraries were prepared with molecular barcoding, using unique molecular identifiers to normalize TCRbeta repertoire quantification. TCRdb reprocessed the public reads (quality trimming at Q25 with fastp, clone calling with MiXCR) and kept in-frame beta chains. Here each entry gathers all rows of one CDR3 protein and keeps the most common genes and DNA. This sample is represented by hundreds of thousands of distinct CDR3 sequences; under 20% of them were singletons. The ten largest clones add up to around 28% of the sample. The paper as a whole reports these results and caveats: The high TCRbeta diversity at day 60 in some patients was ascribed to recipient T cells and intrathymic progenitors that had survived conditioning. About two months after transplant, the apparently early recovery of alphabetaT-cell counts reportedly depended on just several hundred clones that had expanded rapidly and came from non-depleted graft cells. Over subsequent months, a decline in hyperexpanded clone frequencies was noted, and after one year, T-cell counts and TCRbeta diversity were mostly ascribed to newly produced T cells.

This clonotype appeared many times. The target of this receptor is not known. No base-level quality is on record; no much larger clone is a single base apart. This specimen's treatment or condition label, interpreted: allogeneic hematopoietic cell transplantation with graft depleted of TCRalphabeta T cells and CD19 B cells. TCRalphabeta/CD19-depleted allogeneic hematopoietic cell grafts were given to the transplant recipients, all of whom were children. Based on the germline V gene, the CDR1 and CDR2 sequences are SGHTA and FQGNSA. Trimming takes 1 base from V and 4 bases from J, and the germline ends sit 20 bases apart. The CDR3 goes from the cysteine to the phenylalanine over 17 residues. The CDR3 DNA has 51 bases and is translated from base 1.

Specimen: PBMCs, mostly from graft donor cells, collected 360 days after TCRalphabeta/CD19-depleted stem cell transplant. This chain is built from TRBV7-2 and TRBJ2-7; TRBD2 could be the D gene, as 7 bases match. The receptor was isolated from a boy in the first two years of life who had a stem cell transplant for Wiskott-Aldrich syndrome, so the T cells may come from the graft donor. Read as DNA, the sequence is TGTGCCAGCAGCTTAGGAGGGGGGGGAATACGTTTTTACGAGCAGTACTTC. It encodes CASSLGGGGIRFYEQYF. With all but the CDR3 taken from the reference TRBV7-2 and TRBJ2-7 genes, the full variable domain is: GAGVSQSPSNKVTEKGKDVELRCDPISGHTALYWYRQSLGQGLEFLIYFQGNSAPDKSGLPSDRFSAERTGGSVSTLTIQRTQQEDSAVYLCASSLGGGGIRFYEQYFGPGTRLTVT.